This T cell receptor beta chain is drawn from a study of blood T cell repertoires in COVID-19. Study details: Researchers got acute and convalescent COVID-19 samples from the United States, Italy and Spain. From T cells, B-cell-depleted T cells, or PBMCs came the material, which was cDNA or gDNA.

The authors' processing: Estimation of nucleated cell counts relied on the amplification of reference gene primers. The table came from immunoSEQ multiplex PCR; TCRdb's copy has only in-frame clones and leaves some out. V, J and clone size are those of that table, while D and trimming were read from the DNA. The sample consists of about 300,000 clones, 86% of them appearing once. V was pared by 3 bases and J by 0 bases, with 8 bases between. The CDR3 consists of 15 residues. Germline V gene sequence: CDR1 MNHEY, CDR2 SMNVEV (reference sequence). All enrollees were roughly 18 to 95 years old and from some 24 US areas.

The chain uses TRBV27 and TRBJ2-2, with D possibly TRBD2 on 6 matching bases. This receptor was taken from a man aged 25-40 years who had recovered from COVID-19. Sample: PBMCs or T cells enriched from blood (not recorded which). The CDR3 bases are TGTGCCAGCAGTTTGCGGGGTTCGAACACCGGGGAGCTGTTTTTT. This gives the protein CASSLRGSNTGELFF.